The 19 T cell receptor beta chains in this list originate from one sample, sequenced in a study of radiation and T cells in renal cell carcinoma (dated by TCRdb to 2018 to 2021). The protocol used for the library was the immunoSEQ multiplex PCR assay. TCRdb mirrors the immuneACCESS table, restricted to in-frame sequences. Some clones are absent from its copies; in checked studies, under half trace to an unresolved V gene, and the reason for the others is unknown. For this sample there are some 100,000 clones; roughly four fifths appear just once. The ten largest clones take up around 6.7% of the sample. The time point label on this specimen signifies: baseline pretreatment blood. Explained via the paper, the treatment or condition label denotes: 15 Gy SBRT to primary tumor, nephrectomy 4 weeks later. The sample here was blood, taken from a patient whose treatment included radiotherapy and nephrectomy. The receptors come from a man aged 55 to 70 with renal cell carcinoma.

The rearrangement links TRBV7-9 to TRBJ2-5, with D maybe TRBD1 (6 bases). Trimming removed 6 bases from V and 3 bases from J, with 17 bases in between. Germline V gene lookup returns CDR1 SEHNR and CDR2 FQNEAQ (reference sequence). This CDR3 is 15 amino acids long. CDR3 in DNA: TGTGCCAGCAGTCGCAGGGGCGCCAGCGAAGAGACCCAGTACTTC. This translates into CASSRRGASEETQYF.

This clone was detected once. The chain carries TRBV19 and TRBJ2-1; tentatively, D is TRBD1 (6 bases). This CDR3 comprises 15 residues. V lost 6 bases and J lost 5, with 17 bases in between. Germline CDR1 reads LNHDA; CDR2 reads SQIVND (reference sequence). The CDR3 sequence is CASRSDSDYNNEQFF. DNA for the CDR3: TGTGCCAGTAGATCGGACAGCGACTATAACAATGAGCAGTTCTTC.

The genes are TRBV27 and TRBJ2-5; TRBD1 might be the D (5 bases). This CDR3 contains 12 residues. Per germline, CDR1 MNHEY and CDR2 SMNVEV (reference sequence). Deletions cut 2 bases from V and 10 bases from J, with 11 bases between. In nucleotides, the CDR3 is TGTGCCAGCAGTTTAGGCTCAGGGATCCAGTACTTC. Residues: CASSLGSGIQYF.

V gene TRBV30 combines with J gene TRBJ2-5, with D perhaps assigned TRBD1 or TRBD2 (5 bases each). Germline V gene sequence: CDR1 GTSNPN, CDR2 SVGIG (reference sequence). The CDR3 length is 14 residues. V was pared by 0 bases and J by 4 bases, with 12 bases between. The CDR3 DNA reads as TGTGCCTGGAGTGTACTGGAGAGGGGAGAGACCCAGTACTTC. It translates to CAWSVLERGETQYF.

The chain uses TRBV4-2 and TRBJ2-6; the D gene is possibly TRBD1 (5 bases). The germline gives CDR1 LGHNA, CDR2 YNFKEQ. The CDR3 covers 16 residues. Trimming pared 4 bases from V and 0 bases from J, leaving 10 bases between. The CDR3 loop is CASSPSTGSGANVLTF. DNA for the CDR3: TGTGCCAGCAGCCCTTCCACAGGCTCTGGGGCCAACGTCCTGACTTTC.

The rearrangement links TRBV10-1 to TRBJ2-2, with TRBD2 matching over 8 bases. The CDR3 contains 18 residues. The V gene end was trimmed by 3 bases and the J gene end by 6 bases; junction bases not matched to a gene: 15. From germline, CDR1 is WNHNN and CDR2 SYGVQD (reference sequence). The CDR3 protein is CASSDYGRVGVSAGELFF. CDR3 DNA sequence: TGCGCCAGCAGTGACTACGGGAGGGTCGGAGTTAGCGCCGGGGAGCTGTTTTTT.

J is TRBJ2-7 and V is TRBV29-1, with TRBD2 matching 10 bases. CDR1 and CDR2 from the germline V gene are SQVTM and ANQGSEA. V trimming: 4 bases; J trimming: 6 bases; junction bases outside the gene matches: 0. This CDR3 has 11 amino acids. The CDR3 is CSVASGSEQYF. CDR3 in DNA: TGCAGCGTTGCTAGCGGGAGCGAGCAGTACTTC.

This clone occurred once. The rearrangement links TRBV19 to TRBJ2-1, with 9 bases aligning to TRBD2. This CDR3 region has 17 residues. Unmatched junction bases numbered 8, after V lost 5 bases and J lost 0 bases. The V gene's germline CDR1 is LNHDA and CDR2 SQIVND (reference sequence). The CDR3 sequence is CASSRLAVRSSYNEQFF. The CDR3 DNA is TGTGCCAGTAGTCGACTAGCGGTAAGGAGCTCCTACAATGAGCAGTTCTTC. Complete variable domain (other parts from reference TRBV19 and TRBJ2-1): DGGITQSPKYLFRKEGQNVTLSCEQNLNHDAMYWYRQDPGQGLRLIYYSQIVNDFQKGDIAEGYSVSREKKESFPLTVTSAQKNPTAFYLCASSRLAVRSSYNEQFFGPGTRLTVL.

This chain joins TRBV5-1 and TRBJ2-7; D gene uncertain. Germline V gives CDR1 SGHRS, CDR2 YFSETQ. Trimming removed 3 bases at V and 1 base at J, with 5 bases between. This CDR3 is built from 12 residues. CDR3 coding DNA: TGCGCCAGCAGCTGGGGTTCCTACGAGCAGTACTTC. It yields the protein CASSWGSYEQYF.

This clone was detected only a few times. The chain joins TRBV6-5 to TRBJ2-1, with TRBD2 matching over 8 bases. Losses at the gene ends were 2 bases for V and 9 bases for J; bases not matched to a gene: 9. This CDR3 is 15 amino acids long. The germline CDR1 and CDR2 sequences are MNHEY and SVGAGI. This chain's CDR3 is CASSYRAGVAVEQFF. CDR3 nucleotide sequence: TGTGCCAGCAGTTACCGAGCGGGAGTTGCTGTTGAGCAGTTCTTC.

V and J are TRBV11-2 and TRBJ1-2; possibly TRBD1 for D (6 bases). CDR3 length: 15 residues. From germline, CDR1 is SGHAT and CDR2 FQNNGV. V was cut by 6 bases and J by 4 bases, with 18 bases left in between. The CDR3, as DNA: TGTGCCAGCAGGTCCATCAGGGGTGTGGGCTATGGCTACACCTTC. As protein: CASRSIRGVGYGYTF.

This clone was recorded only once. The V and J genes are TRBV29-1 and TRBJ1-5; D is uncertain. The germline CDR1 and CDR2 sequences are SQVTM and ANQGSEA. The CDR3 is 15 amino acids. Trimming stripped 3 bases from V and 0 bases from J, with 12 bases between. CDR3 protein: CSVEVVGDSNQPQHF. The DNA of the CDR3 is TGCAGCGTTGAGGTGGTCGGGGATAGCAATCAGCCCCAGCATTTT.

The genes are TRBV6-5 and TRBJ1-5; no definite D call. Deletions cut 0 bases from V and 7 bases from J, with 13 bases between. In germline, CDR1 is MNHEY, CDR2 SVGAGI. The CDR3 totals 15 residues. The CDR3 region is CASSYSMAGNQPQHF. As DNA, the CDR3 is TGTGCCAGCAGTTACTCGATGGCTGGGAACCAGCCCCAGCATTTT.

V and J are TRBV25-1 and TRBJ2-3; D may be TRBD1 or TRBD2 (6 bases each). The V end was cut by 1 base, the J end by 1 base, with 9 bases between. This CDR3 comprises 15 residues. Germline V gives CDR1 MGHDK, CDR2 SYGVNS. DNA of the CDR3: TGTGCCAGCAGTGAATGGGGGGCCCGCACAGATACGCAGTATTTT. Translating gives CASSEWGARTDTQYF.

This clone showed up just a few times. The V gene is TRBV6-1, the J gene TRBJ1-4; D is uncertain. Trimming left V 1 base short and J 4 bases short, with 13 bases between. Germline assignment: CDR1 MNHNS and CDR2 SASEGT. The length of the CDR3 is 16 residues. The CDR3 loop is CASSEVVGALNEKLFF. CDR3 sequence (DNA): TGTGCCAGCAGTGAAGTCGTGGGCGCACTTAATGAAAAACTGTTTTTT.

This clone has a handful of counts. The chain carries TRBV28 and TRBJ1-4; the D is unclear. The germline CDR1 and CDR2 sequences are MDHEN and SYDVKM. The CDR3 totals 14 residues. Trimming stripped 5 bases from V and 0 bases from J, with 7 bases between. The CDR3 coding sequence is TGTGCCAGCAGTGCCTTTACAACTAATGAAAAACTGTTTTTT. Translation: CASSAFTTNEKLFF.

The table lists this clone with a few counts. The chain uses TRBV7-2 and TRBJ1-1; weak D call: TRBD1 (5 bases). Germline lookup yields CDR1 SGHTA and CDR2 FQGNSA. V lost 0 bases, J lost 6 bases, and 11 bases lay in between. The CDR3 consists of 14 residues. The CDR3 loop reads CASSLAGAFAEAFF. For the CDR3, the DNA is TGTGCCAGCAGCTTAGCAGGGGCGTTCGCTGAAGCTTTCTTT. Together with reference TRBV7-2 and TRBJ1-1, the CDR3 gives the full variable domain: GAGVSQSPSNKVTEKGKDVELRCDPISGHTALYWYRQSLGQGLEFLIYFQGNSAPDKSGLPSDRFSAERTGGSVSTLTIQRTQQEDSAVYLCASSLAGAFAEAFFGQGTRLTVV.

The V gene is TRBV30, the J gene TRBJ2-7; D remains unclear. Between the trimmed V and J ends, which lost 5 bases and 6 bases, there was a span of 11 bases. From germline, CDR1 is GTSNPN and CDR2 SVGIG (reference sequence). The CDR3 loop spans 11 amino acids. CDR3 in amino acids: CAWGSGFEQYF. CDR3 coding DNA: TGTGCCTGGGGGTCAGGTTTCGAGCAGTACTTC.

This clone has just a few counts. The J gene is TRBJ1-3, the V gene TRBV28; D is unresolved. Germline loops: CDR1 MDHEN, CDR2 SYDVKM. Trimming shortened V by 6 bases and J by 4 bases, and 16 bases separated the two germline ends. CDR3 length: 15 residues. This chain's CDR3 is CASSPTLGVGNTIYF. CDR3 in DNA: TGTGCCAGCAGCCCCACCCTAGGCGTCGGAAACACCATATATTTT.